The clone carrying this TCR beta chain is a singleton in its sample. The antigen remains undetermined. Sequencing was performed with immunoSEQ multiplex PCR; in TCRdb, only in-frame clones are kept and a portion is missing. The sample carries about 2 million clones, roughly 94% recorded once. The germline gives CDR1 MNHEY, CDR2 SVGAGI. V was pared by 4 bases and J by 0 bases, with 10 bases between. The CDR3 length is 14 residues. This specimen comes from a study of shared clonotypes between healthy human individuals. General study results and limits: Expectations were that clonotype sharing among donors would be affected by sequencing depth. Non-shared clonotypes had lower generation probabilities than those shared by all four donors. With few donors, the genetic and exposure-history diversity represented was limited.

This receptor was taken from a man between 18 and 29 years old in good health. The material sequenced was naive CD4+ T cells sorted from blood. Subset given: CD45RA+ positively selected. The chain employs TRBV6-5 and TRBJ2-7; D uncertain. CDR3 DNA sequence: TGTGCCAGCAGTTCTCACTATTACTCCTACGAGCAGTACTTC. It specifies CASSSHYYSYEQYF.